The 20 T cell receptor beta chains presented below share a single source sample, sequenced in a study of T cell changes during pregnancy in multiple sclerosis. Profiling relied on immunoSEQ multiplex PCR, and the TCRdb table lists in-frame clones only, not all of them. The repertoire holds roughly 39,000 clones, 90% seen once, with 0.4% to 0.55% in the top ten. The input for sequencing was CD4+ T cells from peripheral blood mononuclear cells, taken in the first trimester of pregnancy. The origin of the receptors is a female donor in good health, enrolled as a control in a pregnancy study.

On this clone: A junction boundary mismatches the germline segment, possibly from a read error. The J gene is TRBJ2-3, the V gene TRBV7-7; perhaps TRBD2 as D (6 bases). This CDR3 has 14 amino acids. In germline, CDR1 is SSHAT, CDR2 FNYEAQ (reference sequence). The CDR3 region has the DNA TGTGCTAGCAGCTTAGCGGAGGGTGCAGATACGCAGTATTTT. Its translation: CASSLAEGADTQYF.

This clone has just one count. V and J are TRBV6-5 and TRBJ1-2; D not certain. The CDR3 length is 14 residues. The ends were cut back, 6 bases at V and 8 bases at J, with 19 bases in the middle. CDR1 and CDR2 (germline): MNHEY, SVGAGI. The CDR3 loop is CASSRREIWRGYTF. The CDR3 region has the DNA TGTGCCAGCAGCCGCCGGGAAATCTGGCGGGGCTACACCTTC.

The DNA for the CDR3 is TGTGCCAGAAGCTTCTTGCCGGGGGGCTCTACCTCGGGGGGCTACACCTTC. This translates into CARSFLPGGSTSGGYTF. The V call is TRBV5-3, the J call TRBJ1-2; possibly TRBD1 for D (6 bases). TRBV5-3 is known as an ORF, though its function is uncertain. The CDR3 runs to 17 residues. The ends were cut back, 2 bases at V and 8 bases at J, with 25 bases in the middle.

The chain is built from TRBV5-1 and TRBJ1-1; TRBD1 matches 7 bases. The germline V gene encodes CDR1 SGHRS and CDR2 YFSETQ. Trimming removed 4 bases from V and 4 bases from J; junction bases left unmatched: 16. This CDR3 spans 17 amino acids. The CDR3 spells CASSARGMTGPGTEAFF. The DNA for the CDR3 is TGCGCCAGCAGCGCTAGGGGGATGACAGGGCCGGGCACTGAAGCTTTCTTT.

The V and J genes are TRBV15 and TRBJ2-5, with D possibly matching TRBD2 (5 bases). The CDR3 has 16 residues. V lost 1 base to trimming and J lost 3 bases, with 15 bases between them. Looked up from germline, CDR1 is LNHNV and CDR2 is YYDKDF (reference sequence). CDR3 residues: CATSRAQGLTKETQYF. CDR3 sequence (DNA): TGTGCCACCAGCAGAGCCCAAGGACTGACGAAAGAGACCCAGTACTTC.

The chain links TRBV21-1 to TRBJ1-5; TRBD1, the D gene given by the table, was not confirmed from the DNA. TRBV21-1 is termed a pseudogene. The CDR3 contains 18 residues. This chain's CDR3 is CASSKQGWEGVDDQPQHF. The CDR3 nucleotides read TGTGCCAGCAGCAAACAGGGGTGGGAAGGGGTGGACGATCAGCCCCAGCATTTT.

The chain has TRBV27 and TRBJ2-6, with 7 bases aligning to TRBD1. The CDR3 spans 17 residues. Germline CDR1 MNHEY, CDR2 SMNVEV (reference sequence). J gave up 0 bases and V 3 bases, and 5 bases lay outside the gene matches. CDR3 residues: CASSFWTGRSGANVLTF. The CDR3 DNA reads TGTGCCAGCAGTTTCTGGACAGGTCGCTCTGGGGCCAACGTCCTGACTTTC.

Written as DNA, the CDR3 is TGTGCCAGCAGTTTATCGGGGAAGCGGATTTACGAGCAGTACTTC. Residues: CASSLSGKRIYEQYF. This chain joins TRBV28 and TRBJ2-7, with D perhaps TRBD2 (5 bases). The germline CDR1 and CDR2 sequences are MDHEN and SYDVKM. V was shortened by 1 base and J by 4 bases, with 14 bases between the two germline ends. The CDR3 totals 15 residues.

This chain uses TRBV19 with TRBJ1-5, with D tentatively TRBD1 (5 bases). Germline V gene data show CDR1 as LNHDA and CDR2 as SQIVND (reference sequence). Deletions cut 6 bases from V and 0 bases from J, with 12 bases between. This CDR3 region has 15 residues. The CDR3 coding sequence is TGTGCCAGTAGGATTCAGGGATATAGCAATCAGCCCCAGCATTTT. Translating it yields CASRIQGYSNQPQHF.

The V and J genes are TRBV28 and TRBJ1-5; D is perhaps TRBD1 (6 bases). Germline V gene data show CDR1 as MDHEN and CDR2 as SYDVKM. The V end was cut by 6 bases, the J end by 5 bases, with 14 bases between. There are 14 residues in the CDR3. CDR3 nucleotide sequence: TGTGCCAGCAGCCGGGGGGGGGCAGATCAGCCCCAGCATTTT. Translating gives CASSRGGADQPQHF. Using reference TRBV28 and TRBJ1-5 for the parts outside the CDR3, the full variable domain is DVKVTQSSRYLVKRTGEKVFLECVQDMDHENMFWYRQDPGLGLRLIYFSYDVKMKEKGDIPEGYSVSREKKERFSLILESASTNQTSMYLCASSRGGADQPQHFGDGTRLSIL.

The chain is built from TRBV6-5 and TRBJ2-7; 8 nucleotides line up with TRBD1. Per the germline V gene, CDR1 is MNHEY and CDR2 is SVGAGI. The CDR3 consists of 15 residues. V lost 4 bases to trimming and J lost 6 bases; unmatched junction nucleotides: 11. CDR3 nucleotide sequence: TGTGCCAGCAGTTCGACAGGGGCCCCCCGGGGCGAGCAGTACTTC. As protein: CASSSTGAPRGEQYF.

This chain uses TRBV7-2 with TRBJ1-5, with 7 bases that match TRBD1. The CDR3 length is 14 residues. Losses at the gene ends were 5 bases for V and 7 bases for J; bases not matched to a gene: 8. CDR1 SGHTA and CDR2 FQGNSA come from the germline V gene. In DNA form, the CDR3 reads TGTGCCAGCAGCACTCGACAGGGCGTACAGCCCCAGCATTTT. As protein: CASSTRQGVQPQHF.

The chain joins TRBV11-3 to TRBJ2-5; D perhaps matches TRBD1 (6 bases). Deletions cut 5 bases from V and 1 base from J, with 8 bases between. The CDR3 runs 13 residues. Looked up from germline, CDR1 is SGHNT and CDR2 is YENEEA. The CDR3 spells CASSRDTQETQYF. The CDR3 nucleotides are TGTGCCAGCAGCAGGGACACCCAAGAGACCCAGTACTTC.

This chain links TRBV19 with TRBJ2-5; unclear D gene. Germline V gene lookup returns CDR1 LNHDA and CDR2 SQIVND (reference sequence). V was cut by 3 bases and J by 5 bases, with 4 bases left in between. The CDR3 runs to 11 residues. In DNA form, the CDR3 reads TGTGCCAGTAGTATTCGTGAGACCCAGTACTTC. It yields the protein CASSIRETQYF.

The chain uses TRBV7-9 and TRBJ1-4; D ambiguous. This CDR3 has 15 residues. CDR1 is SEHNR and CDR2 is FQNEAQ in the germline V gene (reference sequence). Trimming shortened V by 3 bases and J by 4 bases, and 12 bases separated the two germline ends. The CDR3 DNA sequence: TGTGCCAGCAGCTTGGGAGGACGGAATAATGAAAAACTGTTTTTT. It yields the protein CASSLGGRNNEKLFF. Full variable domain (remainder filled in from reference TRBV7-9 and TRBJ1-4): DTGVSQNPRHKITKRGQNVTFRCDPISEHNRLYWYRQTLGQGPEFLTYFQNEAQLEKSRLLSDRFSAERPKGSFSTLEIQRTEQGDSAMYLCASSLGGRNNEKLFFGSGTQLSVL.

The chain links TRBV18 to TRBJ1-6; 10 bases agree with TRBD1. The germline gives CDR1 KGHSH, CDR2 LQKENI. The junction had 2 bases not matched to a gene; V was cut back by 2 bases and J by 10 bases. CDR3 length: 14 residues. CDR3: CASSPGTGESPLHF. CDR3 sequence (DNA): TGTGCCAGCTCACCAGGGACAGGGGAATCACCCCTCCACTTT.

V gene TRBV11-2 combines with J gene TRBJ2-7; D may be TRBD2 (5 bases). The CDR3 runs to 14 residues. Germline V CDR1 and CDR2: SGHAT, FQNNGV. The V and J ends lost 1 base and 3 bases respectively, with 10 bases between them. The CDR3 spells CASSLGGQDYEQYF. The CDR3 DNA is TGTGCCAGCAGCTTAGGAGGGCAGGACTACGAGCAGTACTTC. The full variable domain, its missing parts supplied by reference TRBV11-2 and TRBJ2-7, is EAGVAQSPRYKIIEKRQSVAFWCNPISGHATLYWYQQILGQGPKLLIQFQNNGVVDDSQLPKDRFSAERLKGVDSTLKIQPAKLEDSAVYLCASSLGGQDYEQYFGPGTRLTVT.

This clone was seen only once. The rearrangement joins TRBV5-4 to TRBJ2-3; 15 bases line up with TRBD2. CDR1 SGHNT and CDR2 YYREEE come from the germline V gene (reference sequence). CDR3 size: 16 residues. V trimming: 3 bases; J trimming: 4 bases; junction bases outside the gene matches: 3. CDR3 sequence: CASSWTSGGVADTQYF. CDR3 DNA sequence: TGTGCCAGCAGCTGGACTAGCGGGGGGGTGGCAGATACGCAGTATTTT.

V and J are TRBV7-9 and TRBJ1-1; 9 bases are shared with TRBD1. The germline V gene has CDR1 SEHNR and CDR2 FQNEAQ (reference sequence). The trim removed 5 bases at V and 2 bases at J, leaving 3 bases unmatched. The CDR3 loop spans 14 amino acids. CDR3 nucleotide sequence: TGTGCCAGCAGCAAGGGACAGGGAAACACTGAAGCTTTCTTT. The encoded protein is CASSKGQGNTEAFF.

This chain joins TRBV29-1 and TRBJ1-1; the D gene is possibly TRBD1 (6 bases). Germline V CDR1 and CDR2: SQVTM, ANQGSEA. The CDR3 consists of 14 residues. V shed 0 bases and J shed 5 bases, with 13 bases lying between them. The CDR3 loop is CSVEDTGGRTEAFF. CDR3 sequence (DNA): TGCAGCGTTGAAGATACGGGGGGCAGGACTGAAGCTTTCTTT.